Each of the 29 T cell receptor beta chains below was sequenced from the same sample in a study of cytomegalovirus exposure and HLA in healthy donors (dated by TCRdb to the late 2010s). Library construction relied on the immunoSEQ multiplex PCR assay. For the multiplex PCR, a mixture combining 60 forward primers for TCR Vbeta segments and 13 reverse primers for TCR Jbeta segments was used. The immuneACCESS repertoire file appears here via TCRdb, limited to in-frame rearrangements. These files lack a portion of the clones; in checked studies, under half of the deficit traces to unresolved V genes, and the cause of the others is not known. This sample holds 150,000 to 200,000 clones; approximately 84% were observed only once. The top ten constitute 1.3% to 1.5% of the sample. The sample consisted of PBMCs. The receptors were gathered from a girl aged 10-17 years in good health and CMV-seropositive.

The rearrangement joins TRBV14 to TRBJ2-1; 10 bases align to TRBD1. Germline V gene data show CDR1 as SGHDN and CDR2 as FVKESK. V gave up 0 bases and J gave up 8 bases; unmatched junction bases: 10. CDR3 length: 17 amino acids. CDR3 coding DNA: TGTGCCAGCAGCCAAGATCCCCGGGACAGGGGTTCACATGAGCAGTTCTTC. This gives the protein CASSQDPRDRGSHEQFF. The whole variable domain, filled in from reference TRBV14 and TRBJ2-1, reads EAGVTQFPSHSVIEKGQTVTLRCDPISGHDNLYWYRRVMGKEIKFLLHFVKESKQDESGMPNNRFLAERTGGTYSTLKVQPAELEDSGVYFCASSQDPRDRGSHEQFFGPGTRLTVL.

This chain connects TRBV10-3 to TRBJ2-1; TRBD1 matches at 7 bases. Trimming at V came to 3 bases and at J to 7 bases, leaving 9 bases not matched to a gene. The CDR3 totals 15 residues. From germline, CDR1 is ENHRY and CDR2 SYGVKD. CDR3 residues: CAISEGTAIVNEQFF. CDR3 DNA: TGTGCCATCAGTGAAGGGACAGCCATAGTTAATGAGCAGTTCTTC.

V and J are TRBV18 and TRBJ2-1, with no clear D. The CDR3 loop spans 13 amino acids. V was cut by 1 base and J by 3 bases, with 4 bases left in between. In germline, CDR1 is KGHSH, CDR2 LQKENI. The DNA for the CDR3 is TGTGCCAGCTCACCACTGAGCTACAATGAGCAGTTCTTC. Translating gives CASSPLSYNEQFF.

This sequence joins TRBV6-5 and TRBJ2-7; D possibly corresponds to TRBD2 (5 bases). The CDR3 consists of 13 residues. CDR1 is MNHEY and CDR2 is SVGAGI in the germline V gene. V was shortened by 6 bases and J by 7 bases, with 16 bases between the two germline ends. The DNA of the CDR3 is TGTGCCAGCAGCTCTCCCGGACTGGGGGAGCAGTACTTC. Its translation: CASSSPGLGEQYF.

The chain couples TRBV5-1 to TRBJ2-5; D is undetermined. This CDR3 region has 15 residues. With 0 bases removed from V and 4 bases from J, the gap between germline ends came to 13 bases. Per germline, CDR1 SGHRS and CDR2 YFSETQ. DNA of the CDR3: TGCGCCAGCAGCTTGGCCGGTCAGGTAGTAGAGACCCAGTACTTC. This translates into CASSLAGQVVETQYF.

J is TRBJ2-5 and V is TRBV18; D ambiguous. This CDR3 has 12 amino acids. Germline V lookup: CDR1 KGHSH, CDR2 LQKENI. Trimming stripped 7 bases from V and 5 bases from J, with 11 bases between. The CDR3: CASLLPGETQYF. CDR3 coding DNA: TGTGCCAGCTTACTGCCCGGGGAGACCCAGTACTTC.

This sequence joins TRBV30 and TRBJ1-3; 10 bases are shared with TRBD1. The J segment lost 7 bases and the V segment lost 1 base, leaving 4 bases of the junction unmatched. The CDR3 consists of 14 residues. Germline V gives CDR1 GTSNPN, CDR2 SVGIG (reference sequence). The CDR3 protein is CAWSDDRGRNTIYF. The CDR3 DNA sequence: TGTGCCTGGAGTGACGACAGGGGGCGTAACACCATATATTTT.

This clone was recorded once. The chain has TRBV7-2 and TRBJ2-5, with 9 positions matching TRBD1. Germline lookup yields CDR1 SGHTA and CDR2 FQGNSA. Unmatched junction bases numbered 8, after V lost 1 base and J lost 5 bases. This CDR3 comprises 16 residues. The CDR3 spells CASSLEQGAGGETQYF. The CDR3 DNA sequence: TGTGCCAGCAGCTTAGAACAGGGGGCGGGTGGGGAGACCCAGTACTTC.

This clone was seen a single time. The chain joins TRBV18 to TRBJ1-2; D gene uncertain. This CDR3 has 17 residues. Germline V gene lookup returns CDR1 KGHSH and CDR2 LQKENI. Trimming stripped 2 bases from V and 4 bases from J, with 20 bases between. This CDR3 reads CASSPIFGPAGGYGYTF. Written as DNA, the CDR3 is TGTGCCAGCTCACCAATCTTTGGCCCGGCCGGAGGCTATGGCTACACCTTC.

CDR3 DNA sequence: TGCGCCAGTCAGGGGGCGGGGGAACTGGGCGAGCAGTACTTC. This codes for CASQGAGELGEQYF. This chain connects TRBV5-1 to TRBJ2-7, with D possibly being TRBD1 (8 bases). Per the germline V gene, CDR1 is SGHRS and CDR2 is YFSETQ. V was pared by 8 bases and J by 6 bases, with 21 bases between. The CDR3 length is 14 residues.

CDR3 protein: CASSKTLNSNSNQPQHF. As DNA, the CDR3 is TGTGCCAGCAGCAAAACGTTGAACAGCAATAGCAATCAGCCCCAGCATTTT. The V and J genes are TRBV21-1 and TRBJ1-5; TRBD1, as called in the table, went unchecked against the DNA. TRBV21-1 is classified as a pseudogene. The CDR3 consists of 17 residues.

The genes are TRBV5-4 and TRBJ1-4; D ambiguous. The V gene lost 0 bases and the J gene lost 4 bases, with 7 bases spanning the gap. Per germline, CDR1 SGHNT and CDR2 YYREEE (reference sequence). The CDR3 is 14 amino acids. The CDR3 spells CASSLGVSNEKLFF. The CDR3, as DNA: TGTGCCAGCAGCTTGGGCGTGAGTAATGAAAAACTGTTTTTT. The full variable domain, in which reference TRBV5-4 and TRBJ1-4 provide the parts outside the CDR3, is ETGVTQSPTHLIKTRGQQVTLRCSSQSGHNTVSWYQQALGQGPQFIFQYYREEENGRGNFPPRFSGLQFPNYSSELNVNALELDDSALYLCASSLGVSNEKLFFGSGTQLSVL.

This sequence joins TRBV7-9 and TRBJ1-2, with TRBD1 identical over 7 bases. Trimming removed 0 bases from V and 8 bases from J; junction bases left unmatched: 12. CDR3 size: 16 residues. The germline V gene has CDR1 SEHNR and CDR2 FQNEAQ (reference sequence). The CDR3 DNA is TGTGCCAGCAGCTTAGCGAAGGGGGCAGGGGGAAAAGGCTACACCTTC. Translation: CASSLAKGAGGKGYTF.

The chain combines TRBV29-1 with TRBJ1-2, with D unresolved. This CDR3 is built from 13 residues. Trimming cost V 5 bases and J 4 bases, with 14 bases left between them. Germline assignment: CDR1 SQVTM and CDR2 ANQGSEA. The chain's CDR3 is CSVQQRNFYGYTF. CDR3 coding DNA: TGCAGCGTTCAACAGAGAAACTTCTATGGCTACACCTTC.

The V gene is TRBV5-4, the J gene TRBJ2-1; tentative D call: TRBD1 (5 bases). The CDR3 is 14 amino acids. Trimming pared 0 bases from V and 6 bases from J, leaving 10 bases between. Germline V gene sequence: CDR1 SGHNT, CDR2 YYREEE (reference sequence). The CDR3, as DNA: TGTGCCAGCAGCTTGGGGCAGGGAACCAATGAGCAGTTCTTC. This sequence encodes CASSLGQGTNEQFF.

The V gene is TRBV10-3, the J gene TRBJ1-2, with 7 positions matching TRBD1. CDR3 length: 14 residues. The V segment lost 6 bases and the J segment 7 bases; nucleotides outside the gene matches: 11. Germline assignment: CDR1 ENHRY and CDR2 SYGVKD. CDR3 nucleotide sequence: TGTGCCATCAGGGGACCACAGGGGTTAAGTGGCTACACCTTC. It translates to CAIRGPQGLSGYTF.

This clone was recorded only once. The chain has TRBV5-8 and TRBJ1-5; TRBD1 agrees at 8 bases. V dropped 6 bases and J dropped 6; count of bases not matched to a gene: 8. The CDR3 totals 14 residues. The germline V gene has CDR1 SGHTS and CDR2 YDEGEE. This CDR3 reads CASTRTGFAQPQHF. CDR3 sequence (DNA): TGTGCCAGCACCAGGACAGGGTTTGCTCAGCCCCAGCATTTT. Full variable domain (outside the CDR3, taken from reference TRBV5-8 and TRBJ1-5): EAGVTQSPTHLIKTRGQQATLRCSPISGHTSVYWYQQALGLGLQFLLWYDEGEERNRGNFPPRFSGRQFPNYSSELNVNALELEDSALYLCASTRTGFAQPQHFGDGTRLSIL.

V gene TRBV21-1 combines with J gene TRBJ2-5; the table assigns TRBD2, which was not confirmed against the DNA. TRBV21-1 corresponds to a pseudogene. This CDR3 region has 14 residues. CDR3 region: CASSHRGVGETQYF. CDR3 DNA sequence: TGTGCCAGCAGCCACCGGGGAGTGGGAGAGACCCAGTACTTC.

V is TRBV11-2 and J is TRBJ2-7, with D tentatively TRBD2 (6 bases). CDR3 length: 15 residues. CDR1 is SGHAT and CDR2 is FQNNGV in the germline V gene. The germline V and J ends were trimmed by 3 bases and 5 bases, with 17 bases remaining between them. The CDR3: CASSFLGGPMDEQYF. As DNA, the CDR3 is TGTGCCAGCAGCTTTCTCGGAGGGCCCATGGACGAGCAGTACTTC.

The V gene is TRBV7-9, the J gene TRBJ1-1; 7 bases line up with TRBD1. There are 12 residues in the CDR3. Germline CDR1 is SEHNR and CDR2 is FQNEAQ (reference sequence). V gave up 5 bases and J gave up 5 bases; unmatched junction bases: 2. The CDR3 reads CASSQGVTEAFF. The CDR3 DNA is TGTGCCAGCAGCCAGGGGGTGACTGAAGCTTTCTTT.

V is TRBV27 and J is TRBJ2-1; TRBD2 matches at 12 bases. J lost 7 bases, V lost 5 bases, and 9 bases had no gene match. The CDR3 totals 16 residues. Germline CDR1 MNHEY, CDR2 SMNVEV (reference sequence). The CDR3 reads CASSVRLAGELNEQFF. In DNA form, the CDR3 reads TGTGCCAGCAGTGTCAGACTAGCGGGAGAATTAAATGAGCAGTTCTTC.

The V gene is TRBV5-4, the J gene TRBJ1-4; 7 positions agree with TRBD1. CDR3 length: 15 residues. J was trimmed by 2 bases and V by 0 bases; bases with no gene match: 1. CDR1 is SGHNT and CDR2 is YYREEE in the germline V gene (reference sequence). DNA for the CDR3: TGTGCCAGCAGCTTGGAGACAGGGACTAATGAAAAACTGTTTTTT. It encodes CASSLETGTNEKLFF.

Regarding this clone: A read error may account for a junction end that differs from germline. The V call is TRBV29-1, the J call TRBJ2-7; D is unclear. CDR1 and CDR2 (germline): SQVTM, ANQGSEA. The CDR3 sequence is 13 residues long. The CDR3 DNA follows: TGCGGCGTTGGCGCACCCCTCAGGAACGAGCAGTACTTC. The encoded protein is CGVGAPLRNEQYF.

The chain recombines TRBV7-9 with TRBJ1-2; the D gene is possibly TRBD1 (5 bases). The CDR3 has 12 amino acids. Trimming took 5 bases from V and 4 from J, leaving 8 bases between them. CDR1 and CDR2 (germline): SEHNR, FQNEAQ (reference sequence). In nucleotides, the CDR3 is TGTGCCAGCAGCCAACAGGTCTATGGCTACACCTTC. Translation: CASSQQVYGYTF.

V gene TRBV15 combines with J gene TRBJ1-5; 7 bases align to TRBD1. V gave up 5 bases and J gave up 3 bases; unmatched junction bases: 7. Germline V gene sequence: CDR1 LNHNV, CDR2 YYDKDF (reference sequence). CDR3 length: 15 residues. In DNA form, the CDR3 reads TGTGCCACCAGCGGGGGACAGCGATTCAATCAGCCCCAGCATTTT. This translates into CATSGGQRFNQPQHF.

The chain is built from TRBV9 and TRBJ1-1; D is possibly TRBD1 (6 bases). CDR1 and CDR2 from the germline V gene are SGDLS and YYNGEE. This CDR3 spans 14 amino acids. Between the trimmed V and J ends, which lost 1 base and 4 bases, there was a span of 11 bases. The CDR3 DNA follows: TGTGCCAGCAGCGTATCAGGACAGATCACTGAAGCTTTCTTT. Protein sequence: CASSVSGQITEAFF.

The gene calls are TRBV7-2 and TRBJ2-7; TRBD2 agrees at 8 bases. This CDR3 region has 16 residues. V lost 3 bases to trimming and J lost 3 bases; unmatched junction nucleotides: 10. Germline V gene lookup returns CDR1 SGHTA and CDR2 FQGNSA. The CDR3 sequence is CASSFFLTTSGYEQYF. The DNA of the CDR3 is TGTGCCAGCAGCTTCTTCTTGACCACTAGCGGCTACGAGCAGTACTTC.

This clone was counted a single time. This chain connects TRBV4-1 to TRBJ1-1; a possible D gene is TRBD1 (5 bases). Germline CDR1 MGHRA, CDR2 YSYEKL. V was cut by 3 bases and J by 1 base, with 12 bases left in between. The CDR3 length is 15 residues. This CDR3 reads CASSQNRFKNTEAFF. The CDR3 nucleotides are TGCGCCAGCAGCCAGAACAGGTTTAAGAACACTGAAGCTTTCTTT.

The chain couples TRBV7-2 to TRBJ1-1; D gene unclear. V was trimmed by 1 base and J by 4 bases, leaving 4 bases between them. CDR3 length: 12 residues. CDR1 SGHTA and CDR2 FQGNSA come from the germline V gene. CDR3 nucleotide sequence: TGTGCCAGCAGCTTAGTAGTCACTGAAGCTTTCTTT. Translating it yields CASSLVVTEAFF.